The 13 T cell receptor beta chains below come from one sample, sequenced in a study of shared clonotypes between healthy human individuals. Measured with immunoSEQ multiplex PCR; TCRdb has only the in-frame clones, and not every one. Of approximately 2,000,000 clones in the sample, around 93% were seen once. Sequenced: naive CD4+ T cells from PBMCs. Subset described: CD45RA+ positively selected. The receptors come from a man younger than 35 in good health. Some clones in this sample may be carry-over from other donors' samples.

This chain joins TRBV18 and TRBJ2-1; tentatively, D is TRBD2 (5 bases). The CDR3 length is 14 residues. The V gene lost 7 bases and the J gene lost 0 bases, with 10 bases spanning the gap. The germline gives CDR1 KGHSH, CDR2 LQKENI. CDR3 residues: CASLRVSSYNEQFF. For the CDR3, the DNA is TGTGCCAGCTTGCGGGTAAGCTCCTACAATGAGCAGTTCTTC.

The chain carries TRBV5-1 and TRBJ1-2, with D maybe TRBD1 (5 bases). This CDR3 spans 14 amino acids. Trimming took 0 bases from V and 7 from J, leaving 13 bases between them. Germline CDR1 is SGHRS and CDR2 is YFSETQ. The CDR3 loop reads CASSLGQGSVGYTF. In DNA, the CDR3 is TGCGCCAGCAGCTTGGGCCAGGGCTCGGTTGGCTACACCTTC. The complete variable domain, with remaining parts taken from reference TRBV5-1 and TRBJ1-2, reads KAGVTQTPRYLIKTRGQQVTLSCSPISGHRSVSWYQQTPGQGLQFLFEYFSETQRNKGNFPGRFSGRQFSNSRSEMNVSTLELGDSALYLCASSLGQGSVGYTFGSGTRLTVV.

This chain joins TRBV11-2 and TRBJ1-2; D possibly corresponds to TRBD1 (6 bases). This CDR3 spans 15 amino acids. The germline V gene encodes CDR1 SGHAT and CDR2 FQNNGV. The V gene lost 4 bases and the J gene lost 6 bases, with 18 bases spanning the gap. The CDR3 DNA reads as TGTGCCAGCAGCTCGTTATCGACAGGTTCGAATGGCTACACCTTC. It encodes CASSSLSTGSNGYTF. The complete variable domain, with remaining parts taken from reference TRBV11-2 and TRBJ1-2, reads EAGVAQSPRYKIIEKRQSVAFWCNPISGHATLYWYQQILGQGPKLLIQFQNNGVVDDSQLPKDRFSAERLKGVDSTLKIQPAKLEDSAVYLCASSSLSTGSNGYTFGSGTRLTVV.

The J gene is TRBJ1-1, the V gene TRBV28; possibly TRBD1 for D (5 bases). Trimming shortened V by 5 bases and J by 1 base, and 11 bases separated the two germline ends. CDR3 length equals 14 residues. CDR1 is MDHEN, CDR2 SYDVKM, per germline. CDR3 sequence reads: CASSLRGENTEAFF. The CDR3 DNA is TGTGCCAGCAGTCTTCGGGGGGAGAACACTGAAGCTTTCTTT.

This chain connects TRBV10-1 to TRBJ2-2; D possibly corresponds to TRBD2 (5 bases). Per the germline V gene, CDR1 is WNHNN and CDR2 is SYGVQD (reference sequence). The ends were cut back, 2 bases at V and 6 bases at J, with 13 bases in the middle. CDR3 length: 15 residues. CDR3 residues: CASSEVPGTAGELFF. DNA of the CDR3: TGCGCCAGCAGTGAGGTACCGGGAACAGCCGGGGAGCTGTTTTTT.

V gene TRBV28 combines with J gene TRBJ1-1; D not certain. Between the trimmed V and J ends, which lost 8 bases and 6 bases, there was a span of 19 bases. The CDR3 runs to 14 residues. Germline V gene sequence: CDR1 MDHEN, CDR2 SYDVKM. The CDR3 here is CASRRLSDVAEAFF. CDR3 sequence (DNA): TGTGCCAGCCGCCGTTTGTCGGACGTGGCTGAAGCTTTCTTT.

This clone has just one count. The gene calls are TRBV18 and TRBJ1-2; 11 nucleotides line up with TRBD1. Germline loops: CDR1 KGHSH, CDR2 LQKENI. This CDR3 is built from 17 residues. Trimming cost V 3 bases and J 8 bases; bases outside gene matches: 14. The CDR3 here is CASSPSMKDRGRGGYTF. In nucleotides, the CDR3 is TGTGCCAGCTCACCGTCGATGAAGGACAGGGGGCGTGGAGGCTACACCTTC. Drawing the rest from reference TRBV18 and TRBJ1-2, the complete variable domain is NAGVMQNPRHLVRRRGQEARLRCSPMKGHSHVYWYRQLPEEGLKFMVYLQKENIIDESGMPKERFSAEFPKEGPSILRIQQVVRGDSAAYFCASSPSMKDRGRGGYTFGSGTRLTVV.

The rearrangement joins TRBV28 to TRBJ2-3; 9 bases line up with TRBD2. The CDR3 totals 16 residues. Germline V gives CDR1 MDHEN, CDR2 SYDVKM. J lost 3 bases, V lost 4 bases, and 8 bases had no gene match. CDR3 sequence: CASSSYGSGRTDTQYF. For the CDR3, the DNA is TGTGCCAGCAGTTCCTACGGGAGCGGGAGGACAGATACGCAGTATTTT.

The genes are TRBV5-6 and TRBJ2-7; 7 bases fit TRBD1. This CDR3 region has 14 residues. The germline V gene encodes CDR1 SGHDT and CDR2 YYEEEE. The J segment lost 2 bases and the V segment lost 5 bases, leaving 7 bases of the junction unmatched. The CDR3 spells CASRKRGGPYEQYF. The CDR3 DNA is TGTGCCAGCAGAAAGCGAGGGGGCCCCTACGAGCAGTACTTC. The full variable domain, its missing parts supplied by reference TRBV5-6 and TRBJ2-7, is DAGVTQSPTHLIKTRGQQVTLRCSPKSGHDTVSWYQQALGQGPQFIFQYYEEEERQRGNFPDRFSGHQFPNYSSELNVNALLLGDSALYLCASRKRGGPYEQYFGPGTRLTVT.

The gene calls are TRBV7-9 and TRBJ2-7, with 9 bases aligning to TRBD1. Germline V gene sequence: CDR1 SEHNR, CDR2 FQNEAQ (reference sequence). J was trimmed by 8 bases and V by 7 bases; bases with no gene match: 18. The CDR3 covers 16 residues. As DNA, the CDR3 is TGTGCCAGCACCCACTATTTGCCGGACAGGGGTATTCAGCAGTACTTC. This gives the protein CASTHYLPDRGIQQYF.

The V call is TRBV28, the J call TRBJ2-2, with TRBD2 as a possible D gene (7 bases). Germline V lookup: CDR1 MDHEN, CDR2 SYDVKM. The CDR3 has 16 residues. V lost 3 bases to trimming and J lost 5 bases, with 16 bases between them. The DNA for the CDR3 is TGTGCCAGCAGTTTTCTTGGAGGGGGAGGGACCGGGGAGCTGTTTTTT. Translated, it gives CASSFLGGGGTGELFF. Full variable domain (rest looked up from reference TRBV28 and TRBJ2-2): DVKVTQSSRYLVKRTGEKVFLECVQDMDHENMFWYRQDPGLGLRLIYFSYDVKMKEKGDIPEGYSVSREKKERFSLILESASTNQTSMYLCASSFLGGGGTGELFFGEGSRLTVL.

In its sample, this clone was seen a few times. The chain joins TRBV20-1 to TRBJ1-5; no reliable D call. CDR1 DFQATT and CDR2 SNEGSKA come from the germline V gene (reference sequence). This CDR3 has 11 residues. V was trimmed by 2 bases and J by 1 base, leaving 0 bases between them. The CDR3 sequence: CSARSNQPQHF. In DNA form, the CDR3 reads TGCAGTGCTAGAAGCAATCAGCCCCAGCATTTT.

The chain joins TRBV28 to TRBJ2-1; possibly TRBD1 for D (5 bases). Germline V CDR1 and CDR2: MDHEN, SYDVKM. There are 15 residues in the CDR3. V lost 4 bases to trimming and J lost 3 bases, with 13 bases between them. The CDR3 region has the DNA TGTGCCAGCAGTTATCAGGGATCCGACTACAATGAGCAGTTCTTC. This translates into CASSYQGSDYNEQFF. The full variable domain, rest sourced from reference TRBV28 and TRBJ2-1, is DVKVTQSSRYLVKRTGEKVFLECVQDMDHENMFWYRQDPGLGLRLIYFSYDVKMKEKGDIPEGYSVSREKKERFSLILESASTNQTSMYLCASSYQGSDYNEQFFGPGTRLTVL.